This is a list of T cell receptor beta chains from one sample in a study of cytomegalovirus exposure and HLA in healthy donors. TCRdb's table, derived via immunoSEQ multiplex PCR, lists solely in-frame clones and lacks some. Altogether about 120,000 clones are present, about 9.4% being singletons, with the ten largest covering around 5.8%. Sequences were obtained from PBMCs. The receptors were sampled from a woman aged 40-49 years in good health and CMV-seropositive. Each CDR3 is given with its conserved first and last residue. Each record gives: D gene, J gene, V gene, clone size, CDR3 DNA, CDR3 protein. The D gene is left open where the match is weak. For some rows the clone size is stated as once, few or many, or as a class when expanded; others skip it.

>-|TRBJ1-1|TRBV6-1|-
TGTGCCAGCAACAGGGTACAGGACACTGAAGCTTTCTTT
CASNRVQDTEAFF
>TRBD1|TRBJ1-6|TRBV11-2|few
TGTGCCAGCAGCTACGGACAGGGCGAATCACCCCTCCACTTT
CASSYGQGESPLHF
>-|TRBJ2-5|TRBV6-6|medium-sized
TGTGCCAGCAGTTACTCCTCGTACCAAGAGACCCAGTACTTC
CASSYSSYQETQYF
>-|TRBJ2-5|TRBV2|few
TGTGCCAGCAGCTGGGCCCAAGAGACCCAGTACTTC
CASSWAQETQYF
>-|TRBJ1-2|TRBV6-5|few
TGTGCCAGCAGGGATCAGGGTCTTTATGGCTACACCTTC
CASRDQGLYGYTF
>-|TRBJ2-3|TRBV5-1|few
TGCGCCAGCAGCTCCCAATCGGGGGGCGCAGATACGCAGTATTTT
CASSSQSGGADTQYF
>TRBD2|TRBJ2-2|TRBV27|-
TGTGCCAGCAGTTTTCTGCGGGGGGACACCGGGGAGCTGTTTTTT
CASSFLRGDTGELFF
>-|TRBJ2-7|TRBV19|-
TGTGCCAGTAGTACGATACAGGGTAAGGGAAACTACGAGCAGTACTTC
CASSTIQGKGNYEQYF
>TRBD1|TRBJ2-7|TRBV29-1|few
TGCAGCGTGGGTAGCTGGGGACAGGGAGCCGACGAGCAGTACTTC
CSVGSWGQGADEQYF
>TRBD2|TRBJ2-1|TRBV7-8|-
TGTGCCAGCAGCCCCGGGACTAGCATCGATGAGCAGTTCTTC
CASSPGTSIDEQFF
>-|TRBJ1-4|TRBV4-1|few
TGCGCCAGCAGCCAAATTATTAATGAAAAACTGTTTTTT
CASSQIINEKLFF
>TRBD2|TRBJ2-1|TRBV11-3|-
TGTGCCAGCAGCCTGGGAGCGGGGACCTACAATGAGCAGTTCTTC
CASSLGAGTYNEQFF
>TRBD2|TRBJ2-3|TRBV5-1|few
TGCGCCAGCAGCCGAGAGGGGCGGGGGAGCACAGATACGCAGTATTTT
CASSREGRGSTDTQYF
>TRBD1|TRBJ2-7|TRBV6-1|many
TGTGCCAGCAGTGAAGCTGGACAGGGGCAGTTCGGGGCCTACGAGCAGTACTTC
CASSEAGQGQFGAYEQYF
>-|TRBJ2-7|TRBV5-1|few
TGCGCCAGCAGCTTGACTTCCGGGAACTACGAGCAGTACTTC
CASSLTSGNYEQYF
>-|TRBJ1-1|TRBV19|few
TGTGCCAGTAGCGAACCTTCTACAGGGCACACTGAAGCTTTCTTT
CASSEPSTGHTEAFF
>-|TRBJ2-5|TRBV5-6|-
TGTGCCAGCAGCTTGGCCAGGGCAGCTTACGGTGGCCAAGAGACCCAGTACTTC
CASSLARAAYGGQETQYF
>TRBD1|TRBJ1-4|TRBV5-1|few
TGCGCCAGCAGCTTGGAGGGGGCAGGGGAAAAACTGTTTTTT
CASSLEGAGEKLFF
>TRBD1|TRBJ2-3|TRBV5-1|-
TGCGCCAGCAGCTTGGAGGACAGGAGGACAGATACGCAGTATTTT
CASSLEDRRTDTQYF
>-|TRBJ2-1|TRBV5-1|-
TGCGCCAGCAGCTACCCCAGCGATGAGCAGTTCTTC
CASSYPSDEQFF
>-|TRBJ2-5|TRBV7-2|-
TGTGCCAGCAGCTTAGCTCACAGCCAAGAGACCCAGTACTTC
CASSLAHSQETQYF
>TRBD2|TRBJ2-3|TRBV5-6|-
TGTGCCAGCAGCTTGCTTATGTTAGCGGGGGGGAAGACAGATACGCAGTATTTT
CASSLLMLAGGKTDTQYF
>TRBD2|TRBJ2-1|TRBV5-4|-
TGTGCCAGCAGCTTGGGCGGGGGGAACTCCTACAATGAGCAGTTCTTC
CASSLGGGNSYNEQFF
>TRBD1|TRBJ2-7|TRBV4-1|-
TGCGCCAGCAGCCAAGAACAGGGGTACGAGCAGTACTTC
CASSQEQGYEQYF
>-|TRBJ1-2|TRBV9|-
TGTGCCAGCAGCGTAGAACTCGGTTCAGGGATTCGGGGGACCTATGGCTACACCTTC
CASSVELGSGIRGTYGYTF
>-|TRBJ2-1|TRBV4-1|-
TGCGCCAGCAGCCAAGACAGGGGTCCCTACAATGAGCAGTTCTTC
CASSQDRGPYNEQFF
>TRBD1|TRBJ1-2|TRBV5-1|few
TGCGCCAGCAGCCCGGGACAGGGTGTGAATGGCTACACCTTC
CASSPGQGVNGYTF
>TRBD2|TRBJ2-7|TRBV5-6|few
TGTGCCAGCAGCTTGGGACTAGCGGGGGGGCTCGGCGAGCAGTACTTC
CASSLGLAGGLGEQYF
>-|TRBJ1-6|TRBV11-2|few
TGTGCCAGCAGCAAACCAGGGATTTCTTATTCACCCCTCCACTTT
CASSKPGISYSPLHF
>-|TRBJ2-1|TRBV19|-
TGTGCCAGTAGTCTAGGGAGTCCCCGAGAAGGAATTGAGCAGTTCTTC
CASSLGSPREGIEQFF
>-|TRBJ1-2|TRBV25-1|few
TGTGCCAGCAGTACGACAAGTGCTAACTATGGCTACACCTTC
CASSTTSANYGYTF
>-|TRBJ2-5|TRBV19|few
TGTGCCAGTAGTACCATGGACAGTCGGGTTCCAGAGACCCAGTACTTC
CASSTMDSRVPETQYF
>-|TRBJ2-1|TRBV18|-
TGTGCCAGCTCACCAACCCCTGGCCACAATGAGCAGTTCTTC
CASSPTPGHNEQFF
>TRBD1|TRBJ1-4|TRBV27|few
TGTGCCAGCAGCGACAGGGGAGGTGAAAAACTGTTTTTT
CASSDRGGEKLFF
>-|TRBJ1-2|TRBV12-5|-
TGTGCTAGTGCTCAGTCTAACTATGGCTACACCTTC
CASAQSNYGYTF
>TRBD2|TRBJ2-1|TRBV29-1|-
TGCAGCGTTGAGCTCCCCCTCCAGGATAGCGGGGGGGCCGTGAATGAGCAGTTCTTC
CSVELPLQDSGGAVNEQFF
>TRBD1|TRBJ2-7|TRBV28|-
TGTGCCAGCACCCGGGACAGTTACGAGCAGTACTTC
CASTRDSYEQYF
>TRBD1|TRBJ1-1|TRBV5-1|few
TGCGCCAGCAGCCGGGACAGAAACGCTGAAGCTTTCTTT
CASSRDRNAEAFF
>-|TRBJ1-1|TRBV2|few
TGTGCCAGCATCAGACTCCGGAGTGCTGAAGCTTTCTTT
CASIRLRSAEAFF
>-|TRBJ1-1|TRBV5-6|-
TGTGCCAGCAGCTTAAAGAGGGGGGGGGTACTAATGAACACTGAAGCTTTCTTT
CASSLKRGGVLMNTEAFF
>-|TRBJ2-7|TRBV18|-
TGTGCCAGCTCACCGGCAGGGGCTGGATACGAGCAGTACTTC
CASSPAGAGYEQYF
>TRBD1|TRBJ1-5|TRBV15|few
TGTGCCACCAGCGGAAGGACAGGCCCCCTGGGGCCCCAGCATTTT
CATSGRTGPLGPQHF
>-|TRBJ1-4|TRBV15|few
TGTGCCACCAGCAGAGATCCCCAGGGATCGAGTAATGAAAAACTGTTTTTT
CATSRDPQGSSNEKLFF
>TRBD1|TRBJ1-3|TRBV15|-
TGTGCCACCAGCCTGGGGGACAGGGCTGGAAACACCATATATTTT
CATSLGDRAGNTIYF
>-|TRBJ1-1|TRBV5-1|few
TGCGCCAGCAGCCAAACACAGGTTCAAGGGACTGAAGCTTTCTTT
CASSQTQVQGTEAFF
>TRBD2|TRBJ2-3|TRBV5-1|few
TGCGCCAGCAGCTTGGCGGGGGGGCTAGATACGCAGTATTTT
CASSLAGGLDTQYF
>TRBD1|TRBJ2-7|TRBV6-5|-
TGTGCCAGCAGTTACCGTGGACAGGGTAGGGCCGAGCAGTACTTC
CASSYRGQGRAEQYF
>-|TRBJ2-1|TRBV7-9|few
TGTGCCAGCAGCTTACCCTTAAGCGATCACTACAATGAGCAGTTCTTC
CASSLPLSDHYNEQFF
>TRBD1|TRBJ1-3|TRBV10-3|few
TGTGCCACCGAGGGACAGTCCTCTGGAAACACCATATATTTT
CATEGQSSGNTIYF
>TRBD1|TRBJ2-3|TRBV27|-
TGTGCCAGCAGTGACCGGGACAGGGCTCCAGATACGCAGTATTTT
CASSDRDRAPDTQYF
>-|TRBJ2-7|TRBV11-2|-
TGTGCCAGCAGGTCTTTACGGGCGGGGAGCTCCTACGAGCAGTACTTC
CASRSLRAGSSYEQYF
>TRBD1|TRBJ1-2|TRBV10-3|-
TGTGCCACCTCATCGGGGACAGGGGGGGCCAGGAACTATGGCTACACCTTC
CATSSGTGGARNYGYTF
>-|TRBJ1-4|TRBV5-6|many
TGTGCCAGCAGCTTGGAAGGGGTCCTAGCTAATGAAAAACTGTTTTTT
CASSLEGVLANEKLFF
>-|TRBJ2-1|TRBV5-1|-
TGCGCCAGCAGCTTGGAGAGTCGGGAGTTGCAGTTCTTC
CASSLESRELQFF
>TRBD2|TRBJ2-5|TRBV5-1|few
TGCGCCAGCAGCGTTAGCGGGGGGGCCGAGACCCAGTACTTC
CASSVSGGAETQYF